What follows are 30 T cell receptor beta chains derived from one specimen sequenced in a study of OX40 agonist ivuxolimab in advanced cancers. Assay: immunoSEQ multiplex PCR; the TCRdb copy retains only in-frame clones and omits some. The repertoire holds 65,000 to 75,000 clones, with approximately 78% as singletons. The sample was CD4+ or CD8+ T cells sorted from blood, taken in a trial of the OX40 agonist ivuxolimab. These receptors originate from an adult with an advanced solid tumor such as melanoma, head and neck, liver or kidney cancer.

Only one count was recorded for this clone. The gene calls are TRBV19 and TRBJ2-2; D assignment may be TRBD1 or TRBD2 (5 bases each). Trimming removed 8 bases at V and 4 bases at J, with 17 bases between. Germline CDR1 is LNHDA and CDR2 is SQIVND (reference sequence). The CDR3 runs to 15 residues. DNA of the CDR3: TGTGCCAGTCACCGGGACGGCACCACCACCGGGGAGCTGTTTTTT. Its protein is CASHRDGTTTGELFF.

This chain links TRBV6-4 with TRBJ2-1; D is unresolved. The CDR3 spans 15 residues. Germline V gene lookup returns CDR1 MRHNA and CDR2 SNTAGT. Trimming took 3 bases from V and 4 from J, leaving 13 bases between them. The CDR3 DNA is TGTGCCAGCAGTGAAAACGAACAAGATTACAATGAGCAGTTCTTC. Residues: CASSENEQDYNEQFF.

The rearrangement joins TRBV28 to TRBJ1-1, with a tentative D call TRBD1 (5 bases). V dropped 5 bases and J dropped 0 bases, with 19 bases sitting between them. There are 17 residues in the CDR3. The germline CDR1 and CDR2 sequences are MDHEN and SYDVKM. The CDR3 DNA reads TGTGCCAGCAGTCCTCTTTGGACACTATTTATGAACACTGAAGCTTTCTTT. Protein sequence: CASSPLWTLFMNTEAFF.

As regards this clone: The same CDR3 is also encoded by other DNA sequences in this sample. The V call is TRBV11-2, the J call TRBJ2-5; 7 nucleotides align to TRBD2. With V trimmed by 4 bases and J by 1 base, 12 bases remained unmatched. This CDR3 is 17 amino acids long. Germline V gives CDR1 SGHAT, CDR2 FQNNGV. In DNA form, the CDR3 reads TGTGCCAGCAGCTCAGGACTGGCGGGAGTGTCCCAAGAGACCCAGTACTTC. Amino acids: CASSSGLAGVSQETQYF.

The CDR3 spells CASSSTGSSYNEQFF. Here the CDR3 DNA reads TGTGCCAGCAGCTCGACAGGGAGCTCCTACAATGAGCAGTTCTTC. The chain employs TRBV7-2 and TRBJ2-1, with TRBD1 matching 7 bases. The germline V gene encodes CDR1 SGHTA and CDR2 FQGNSA. Trimming removed 4 bases from V and 0 bases from J; junction bases left unmatched: 3. The CDR3 sequence is 15 residues long.

The chain joins TRBV2 to TRBJ1-4; 7 nucleotides align to TRBD1. CDR1 and CDR2 (germline): SNHLY, FYNNEI. The CDR3 consists of 15 residues. Losses at the gene ends were 4 bases for V and 5 bases for J; bases not matched to a gene: 7. The CDR3 nucleotides are TGTGCCAGCAGTGCCCTGCAGGGGGTAAATGAAAAACTGTTTTTT. The encoded protein is CASSALQGVNEKLFF.

This chain connects TRBV18 to TRBJ1-2; D is uncertain. Germline loops: CDR1 KGHSH, CDR2 LQKENI. The V end lost 1 base, the J end lost 0 bases, and 9 bases lay between the germline ends. The CDR3 has 15 amino acids. The CDR3 bases are TGTGCCAGCTCACCACGAGGGTCCACTAACTATGGCTACACCTTC. It specifies CASSPRGSTNYGYTF.

This clone was seen a handful of times. The J gene is TRBJ2-7, the V gene TRBV2; 7 bases are shared with TRBD1. Germline V gene data show CDR1 as SNHLY and CDR2 as FYNNEI. The CDR3 sequence is 16 residues long. V shed 5 bases and J 4 bases; nucleotides not matched to a gene: 14. CDR3 DNA: TGTGCCAGCAGTCTGACCACAGGGGTTATTCGGTACGAGCAGTACTTC. Its protein product is CASSLTTGVIRYEQYF.

V usage is TRBV5-4 and J usage is TRBJ2-1, with D hard to call. The CDR3 consists of 14 residues. The ends were cut back, 1 base at V and 7 bases at J, with 12 bases in the middle. Germline V gene lookup returns CDR1 SGHNT and CDR2 YYREEE (reference sequence). The CDR3 coding sequence is TGTGCCAGCAGCTTGTACTCTAAGTGGAATGAGCAGTTCTTC. This gives the protein CASSLYSKWNEQFF.

The genes are TRBV5-4 and TRBJ1-4, with a tentative D call TRBD1 (6 bases). V was trimmed by 2 bases and J by 14 bases, leaving 22 bases between them. The CDR3 totals 15 residues. CDR1 SGHNT and CDR2 YYREEE come from the germline V gene (reference sequence). The CDR3 region has the DNA TGTGCCAGCAGCTTAACCGGGACATCAGGCGGGGGTCTGTTTTTT. It yields the protein CASSLTGTSGGGLFF.

This rearrangement joins TRBV12-5 to TRBJ2-2; D ambiguous. V was cut by 6 bases and J by 7 bases, with 9 bases left in between. Looked up from germline, CDR1 is LGHNT and CDR2 is FRNRAP. The CDR3 runs to 12 residues. CDR3 sequence: CASGLDHGELFF. CDR3 DNA sequence: TGTGCTAGTGGCCTAGACCACGGGGAGCTGTTTTTT.

Many counts were recorded for this clone. CDR3 bases: TGTGCCTGGAGTGTAGACACTAATCAGCCCCAGCATTTT. Translating gives CAWSVDTNQPQHF. This rearrangement joins TRBV30 to TRBJ1-5, with unresolved D. From germline, CDR1 is GTSNPN and CDR2 SVGIG (reference sequence). The CDR3 is 13 residues long. V dropped 0 bases and J dropped 4 bases, with 7 bases sitting between them.

J is TRBJ2-2 and V is TRBV7-8; TRBD1 might be the D (5 bases). The CDR3 has 16 amino acids. The V end lost 5 bases, the J end lost 4 bases, and 17 bases lay between the germline ends. From germline, CDR1 is SGHVS and CDR2 FQNEAQ. In DNA form, the CDR3 reads TGTGCCAGCAGCCCGACCTATGCAGGGCCCACCGGGGAGCTGTTTTTT. Translating gives CASSPTYAGPTGELFF.

This clone has a handful of counts. This chain connects TRBV6-5 to TRBJ2-1, with D unclear. The CDR3 runs to 13 residues. Germline values: CDR1 MNHEY, CDR2 SVGAGI. V lost 0 bases to trimming and J lost 10 bases, with 10 bases between them. This chain's CDR3 is CASSYSQSREQFF. As DNA, the CDR3 is TGTGCCAGCAGTTACTCGCAGAGTAGAGAGCAGTTCTTC.

The chain couples TRBV6-6 to TRBJ1-6; 7 bases fit TRBD1. Per the germline V gene, CDR1 is MNHNY and CDR2 is SVGAGI (reference sequence). The CDR3 totals 15 residues. The V and J ends lost 2 bases and 6 bases, in that order; junction bases with no gene match: 4. This CDR3 is CASSYANRGNSPLHF. The CDR3 nucleotides are TGTGCCAGCAGTTACGCTAACAGGGGTAATTCACCCCTCCACTTT.

The rearrangement uses TRBV5-1 and TRBJ2-3, with 12 bases matching TRBD2. Germline CDR1 SGHRS, CDR2 YFSETQ. The CDR3 covers 17 residues. Losses at the gene ends were 0 bases for V and 3 bases for J; bases not matched to a gene: 5. The CDR3 nucleotides are TGCGCCAGCAGCTTGGCCCTACTAGCGGGAGGAACAGATACGCAGTATTTT. It codes for CASSLALLAGGTDTQYF.

This chain links TRBV29-1 with TRBJ2-7; TRBD2 agrees at 8 bases. V dropped 4 bases and J dropped 2; count of bases not matched to a gene: 4. CDR1 and CDR2 (germline): SQVTM, ANQGSEA. The CDR3 totals 13 residues. The DNA for the CDR3 is TGCAGCGTTGGGGTAGCGGGACCCTACGAGCAGTACTTC. Translated: CSVGVAGPYEQYF.

J is TRBJ2-7 and V is TRBV18, with TRBD2 matching over 15 bases. Looked up from germline, CDR1 is KGHSH and CDR2 is LQKENI. Losses at the gene ends were 4 bases for V and 6 bases for J; bases not matched to a gene: 1. This CDR3 comprises 14 residues. The CDR3 coding sequence is TGTGCCAGCTCACTGGGACTAGCGGGGGGCGAGCAGTACGTC. This translates into CASSLGLAGGEQYV.

The chain has TRBV4-3 and TRBJ1-4; tentative D call: TRBD1 (6 bases). V was shortened by 4 bases and J by 5 bases, with 14 bases between the two germline ends. CDR3 length: 15 residues. CDR1 and CDR2 (germline): LGHNA, YSLEER. The CDR3 bases are TGCGCCAGCAGCCTAAGGACAGCTGGAAATGAAAAACTGTTTTTT. Translation gives CASSLRTAGNEKLFF.

CDR3 residues: CASSVATGTGGTEAFF. CDR3 sequence (DNA): TGTGCCAGCAGCGTAGCTACAGGGACAGGGGGCACTGAAGCTTTCTTT. The chain links TRBV9 to TRBJ1-1, with 11 bases matching TRBD1. The V gene end was trimmed by 0 bases and the J gene end by 4 bases; junction bases not matched to a gene: 5. The CDR3 loop spans 16 amino acids. The germline V gene encodes CDR1 SGDLS and CDR2 YYNGEE.

The rearrangement uses TRBV11-2 and TRBJ1-1; tentative D call: TRBD1 (6 bases). Trimming shortened V by 5 bases and J by 6 bases, and 10 bases separated the two germline ends. CDR3 length: 12 amino acids. Germline values: CDR1 SGHAT, CDR2 FQNNGV. The CDR3 here is CASSLDRSEAFF. The DNA of the CDR3 is TGTGCCAGCAGCCTGGACAGATCTGAAGCTTTCTTT.

The V call is TRBV2, the J call TRBJ1-5; unclear D gene. V was pared by 4 bases and J by 2 bases, with 9 bases between. This CDR3 has 14 amino acids. Germline loops: CDR1 SNHLY, CDR2 FYNNEI. The CDR3 reads CASSGIGGNQPQHF. The CDR3 DNA reads as TGTGCCAGCAGTGGGATTGGAGGCAATCAGCCCCAGCATTTT.

This chain uses TRBV5-1 with TRBJ2-7; D is possibly TRBD1 (6 bases). V lost 7 bases to trimming and J lost 2 bases, with 13 bases between them. CDR1 is SGHRS, CDR2 YFSETQ, per germline. The CDR3 consists of 13 residues. The DNA for the CDR3 is TGCGCCAGCGCAAGACAGGAGACCTACGAGCAGTACTTC. This codes for CASARQETYEQYF.

The chain has TRBV7-3 and TRBJ2-3; no clear D gene. The CDR3 runs to 17 residues. The germline V gene encodes CDR1 SGHTA and CDR2 FQGTGA. The V end lost 2 bases, the J end lost 6 bases, and 21 bases lay between the germline ends. CDR3 in amino acids: CASSLSPPSAGEDTQYF. The CDR3 DNA sequence: TGTGCCAGCAGCTTATCCCCCCCTTCGGCAGGTGAGGATACGCAGTATTTT. Using reference TRBV7-3 and TRBJ2-3 for the parts outside the CDR3, the full variable domain is GAGVSQTPSNKVTEKGKYVELRCDPISGHTALYWYRQSLGQGPEFLIYFQGTGAADDSGLPNDRFFAVRPEGSVSTLKIQRTERGDSAVYLCASSLSPPSAGEDTQYFGPGTRLTVL.

This chain links TRBV29-1 with TRBJ1-2; 10 bases align to TRBD1. This CDR3 spans 14 amino acids. J gave up 3 bases and V 6 bases, and 7 bases lay outside the gene matches. Germline V gives CDR1 SQVTM, CDR2 ANQGSEA. CDR3 bases: TGCAGCGTGGGACAGGGGTACGATGACTATGGCTACACCTTC. The encoded protein is CSVGQGYDDYGYTF.

The V call is TRBV15, the J call TRBJ1-4; TRBD1 aligns across 10 bases. Germline values: CDR1 LNHNV, CDR2 YYDKDF (reference sequence). V gave up 7 bases and J gave up 7 bases; unmatched junction bases: 6. The CDR3 spans 14 residues. The CDR3 here is CATTRDRGIEKLFF. The CDR3 region has the DNA TGTGCCACCACCCGGGACAGGGGAATTGAAAAACTGTTTTTT.

This rearrangement joins TRBV27 to TRBJ2-7; D may be TRBD1 (5 bases). CDR1 and CDR2 from the germline V gene are MNHEY and SMNVEV (reference sequence). Trimming stripped 2 bases from V and 3 bases from J, with 11 bases between. The CDR3 has 14 amino acids. CDR3 protein: CASSLGAFVYEQYF. Here the CDR3 DNA reads TGTGCCAGCAGTTTAGGGGCTTTTGTCTACGAGCAGTACTTC.

CDR3 residues: CASSSQAVVGAFF. CDR3 DNA: TGTGCCAGCAGCTCCCAAGCGGTTGTAGGAGCTTTCTTT. This chain links TRBV7-2 with TRBJ1-1; D remains unclear. Trimming pared 4 bases from V and 10 bases from J, leaving 16 bases between. CDR3 length: 13 amino acids. CDR1 SGHTA and CDR2 FQGNSA come from the germline V gene.

This clone is a singleton in its sample. The CDR3, as DNA: TGCAGCGTGACATCGGGGCAGGGCGGACCTAATGAAAAACTGTTTTTT. Encoded protein: CSVTSGQGGPNEKLFF. V usage is TRBV29-1 and J usage is TRBJ1-4, with D possibly being TRBD1 (5 bases). Trimming shortened V by 6 bases and J by 3 bases, and 20 bases separated the two germline ends. The CDR3 has 16 residues. Germline values: CDR1 SQVTM, CDR2 ANQGSEA.

V and J are TRBV5-1 and TRBJ1-3; the match to TRBD1 covers 11 bases. V trimming: 4 bases; J trimming: 7 bases; junction bases outside the gene matches: 4. Germline V gene sequence: CDR1 SGHRS, CDR2 YFSETQ. The CDR3 loop spans 14 amino acids. CDR3 DNA sequence: TGCGCCAGCAGCCCCGGACAGGGGGCGAACACCATATATTTT. Protein sequence: CASSPGQGANTIYF.